The source of this T cell receptor (beta chain) is a study of cytomegalovirus exposure and HLA in healthy donors. Concerning this clone: Antigen unknown.

Donors had nominal health at sampling but likely had unrecorded immune exposures. Study-wide results and caveats: Later analysis showed TCR association rates varying by HLA locus, highest for DRB1 and lowest for HLA-C. Evidence from a later analysis indicated that most CMV-associated TCR beta chains looked HLA-restricted. Per a later analysis, HLA-associated TCR beta chains showed more clonal expansion than other, equally common TCR beta chains.

The CDR3 sequence is 17 residues long. Germline assignment: CDR1 SGDLS and CDR2 YYNGEE. J gave up 6 bases and V 3 bases, and 14 bases lay outside the gene matches. The primer mix had 60 Vbeta and 13 Jbeta primers. Data came from immunoSEQ multiplex PCR; TCRdb stores just in-frame clones and leaves some out. The sample includes 150,000 to 200,000 clones, 65% to 80% of them seen just once. The sequencing sample was made of PBMCs. The source is a female donor in good health and CMV-seronegative. The V call is TRBV9, the J call TRBJ2-2; TRBD1 matches 7 bases. The CDR3 DNA sequence: TGTGCCAGCAGCGCCAACAGGGGTGGGATAAACCCCGGGGAGCTGTTTTTT. Its translation is CASSANRGGINPGELFF.